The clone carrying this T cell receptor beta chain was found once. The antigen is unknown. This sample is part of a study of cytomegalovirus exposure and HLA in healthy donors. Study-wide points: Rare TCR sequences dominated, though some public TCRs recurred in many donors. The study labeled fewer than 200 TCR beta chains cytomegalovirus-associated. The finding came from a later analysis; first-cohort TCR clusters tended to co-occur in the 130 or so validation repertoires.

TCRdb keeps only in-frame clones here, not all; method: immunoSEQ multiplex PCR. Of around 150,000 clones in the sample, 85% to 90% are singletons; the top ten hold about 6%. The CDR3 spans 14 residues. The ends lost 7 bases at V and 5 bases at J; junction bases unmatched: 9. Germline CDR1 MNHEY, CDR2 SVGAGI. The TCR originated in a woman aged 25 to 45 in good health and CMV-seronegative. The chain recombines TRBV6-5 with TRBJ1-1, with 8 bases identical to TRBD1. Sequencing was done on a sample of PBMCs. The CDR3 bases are TGTGCCAGCATTCCAACGGGACAGGTTACTGAAGCTTTCTTT. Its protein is CASIPTGQVTEAFF.